These 25 T cell receptor beta chains were sequenced from one sample in a study of cytomegalovirus exposure and HLA in healthy donors. Primers included in the PCR were 60 Vbeta and 13 Jbeta primers. TCRdb's table, derived via immunoSEQ multiplex PCR, lists solely in-frame clones and lacks some. The top ten hold more than 8% of the sample, which has some 130,000 clones, roughly 65% seen once. The material sequenced was PBMCs. These receptors came from a man aged 40-49 years in good health and CMV-seropositive.

The chain has TRBV7-2 and TRBJ1-5, with a possible D match to TRBD1 (6 bases). The CDR3 contains 13 residues. Trimming took off 5 bases at V and 3 bases at J, with 8 bases between the two ends. Germline CDR1 is SGHTA and CDR2 is FQGNSA. The CDR3 DNA follows: TGTGCCAGCAGCAGGACAGACAATCAGCCCCAGCATTTT. It is translated as CASSRTDNQPQHF. The complete variable domain, with remaining parts taken from reference TRBV7-2 and TRBJ1-5, reads GAGVSQSPSNKVTEKGKDVELRCDPISGHTALYWYRQSLGQGLEFLIYFQGNSAPDKSGLPSDRFSAERTGGSVSTLTIQRTQQEDSAVYLCASSRTDNQPQHFGDGTRLSIL.

This clone was counted a single time. The gene calls are TRBV5-1 and TRBJ2-3; possibly TRBD2 for D (5 bases). V lost 5 bases and J 6 bases, leaving 16 bases between the germline ends. Per germline, CDR1 SGHRS and CDR2 YFSETQ. The CDR3 spans 14 residues. Here the CDR3 reads CASRAELVGDTQYF. The CDR3 nucleotides are TGCGCCAGCAGGGCGGAACTAGTTGGGGATACGCAGTATTTT.

This clone was seen a few times. The chain combines TRBV5-1 with TRBJ1-2; no clear D. The V and J ends lost 3 bases and 8 bases respectively, with 11 bases between them. Germline lookup yields CDR1 SGHRS and CDR2 YFSETQ. This CDR3 region has 12 residues. The DNA of the CDR3 is TGCGCCAGCAGCTCACATCTTTTAGGCTACACCTTC. Its protein product is CASSSHLLGYTF.

The V gene is TRBV2, the J gene TRBJ2-4, with D possibly matching TRBD2 (6 bases). The CDR3 contains 15 residues. The V gene's germline CDR1 is SNHLY and CDR2 FYNNEI. The V and J ends lost 6 bases and 0 bases respectively, with 12 bases between them. Written as DNA, the CDR3 is TGTGCCAGCAGGGGGCGGAGGGGAGCCAAAAACATTCAGTACTTC. Translated: CASRGRRGAKNIQYF.

Concerning this clone: The same CDR3 also results from other DNA sequences found in this sample. The chain recombines TRBV4-3 with TRBJ2-1; 14 bases match TRBD2. V gave up 4 bases and J gave up 2 bases; unmatched junction bases: 16. The CDR3 runs to 21 residues. Germline assignment: CDR1 LGHNA and CDR2 YSLEER. This chain's CDR3 is CASSRYLTGLAGESPYNEQFF. The CDR3 nucleotides read TGCGCCAGCAGCCGGTACCTGACGGGACTAGCGGGAGAAAGCCCCTACAATGAGCAGTTCTTC.

This chain uses TRBV5-1 with TRBJ2-3; 9 bases agree with TRBD2. The CDR3 contains 18 residues. Per the germline V gene, CDR1 is SGHRS and CDR2 is YFSETQ. V shed 0 bases, J shed 1 base, and the junction held 9 bases outside the gene matches. In nucleotides, the CDR3 is TGCGCCAGCAGCTTGGGAGGTAGCGGGGGTTGGGGCACAGATACGCAGTATTTT. Translation: CASSLGGSGGWGTDTQYF.

This clone was detected only once. The gene calls are TRBV10-3 and TRBJ2-1; TRBD2 aligns across 11 bases. Germline CDR1 reads ENHRY; CDR2 reads SYGVKD. V lost 4 bases to trimming and J lost 0 bases; unmatched junction nucleotides: 14. The CDR3 spans 20 residues. The CDR3 bases are TGTGCCATCAGTGCGTCAGAGGGACTAGCGGAGCGGAGCTCCTACAATGAGCAGTTCTTC. The encoded protein is CAISASEGLAERSSYNEQFF.

The chain joins TRBV28 to TRBJ2-1, with TRBD2 identical over 7 bases. Trimming at V came to 3 bases and at J to 3 bases, leaving 5 bases not matched to a gene. Germline-derived CDR1 and CDR2 are MDHEN and SYDVKM. The CDR3 length is 15 residues. This CDR3 is CASSFVGRLYNEQFF. The CDR3 DNA reads TGTGCCAGCAGTTTTGTCGGGAGGCTCTACAATGAGCAGTTCTTC.

This chain uses TRBV4-1 with TRBJ1-1; perhaps TRBD1 as D (5 bases). Germline values: CDR1 MGHRA, CDR2 YSYEKL. Trimming left V 0 bases short and J 7 bases short, with 9 bases between. This CDR3 is 13 amino acids long. The CDR3 DNA sequence: TGCGCCAGCAGCCAAGATCAGGGCGGTGAAGCTTTCTTT. It translates to CASSQDQGGEAFF.

This chain joins TRBV25-1 and TRBJ1-1, with TRBD1 matching over 9 bases. The CDR3 runs to 15 residues. After removal of 8 bases from V and 3 bases from J, the junction contained 10 bases not matched to a gene. CDR1 and CDR2 from the germline V gene are MGHDK and SYGVNS. The CDR3 DNA follows: TGTGCCAGCGGCGGACAGGGGAAAAGGTACACTGAAGCTTTCTTT. It specifies CASGGQGKRYTEAFF.

The chain recombines TRBV10-1 with TRBJ2-7, with 7 bases identical to TRBD1. V lost 3 bases to trimming and J lost 0 bases; unmatched junction nucleotides: 14. The CDR3 totals 18 residues. Germline CDR1 WNHNN, CDR2 SYGVQD (reference sequence). The CDR3 sequence is CASSDELVGTVASYEQYF. Here the CDR3 DNA reads TGCGCCAGCAGTGATGAGTTAGTGGGGACAGTTGCCTCCTACGAGCAGTACTTC.

The chain combines TRBV7-3 with TRBJ1-1; D is unclear. Trimming took off 2 bases at V and 9 bases at J, with 16 bases between the two ends. Germline V gene data show CDR1 as SGHTA and CDR2 as FQGTGA. The CDR3 runs to 14 residues. The CDR3 sequence: CASSLETRQPKAFF. In nucleotides, the CDR3 is TGTGCCAGCAGCTTAGAGACTAGGCAGCCTAAAGCTTTCTTT.

The chain uses TRBV7-8 and TRBJ2-2, with 7 bases fitting TRBD2. Germline CDR1 is SGHVS and CDR2 is FQNEAQ. CDR3 size: 16 residues. Trimming removed 8 bases from V and 0 bases from J; junction bases left unmatched: 9. The CDR3 DNA follows: TGTGCCAGCTCCCTCCGGGGGGACGCGAACACCGGGGAGCTGTTTTTT. This codes for CASSLRGDANTGELFF.

The chain uses TRBV6-6 and TRBJ2-7; 14 positions match TRBD2. Per germline, CDR1 MNHNY and CDR2 SVGAGI (reference sequence). The length of the CDR3 is 16 residues. Trimming removed 0 bases from V and 6 bases from J; junction bases left unmatched: 4. The CDR3 DNA is TGTGCCAGCAGTTACTCGACTAGCGGGGGGGTGTCCGAGCAGTACTTC. Translation: CASSYSTSGGVSEQYF.

The J gene is TRBJ1-1, the V gene TRBV18, with no clear D. CDR3 length: 13 amino acids. Germline V gene lookup returns CDR1 KGHSH and CDR2 LQKENI. Trimming took off 0 bases at V and 4 bases at J, with 6 bases between the two ends. This CDR3 reads CASSPPLRTEAFF. CDR3 bases: TGTGCCAGCTCACCACCTCTGCGCACTGAAGCTTTCTTT.

J is TRBJ2-7 and V is TRBV7-8, with TRBD1 matching over 7 bases. CDR1 SGHVS and CDR2 FQNEAQ come from the germline V gene. CDR3 length: 17 amino acids. V lost 1 base, J lost 5 bases, and 14 bases stayed unmatched. Here the CDR3 reads CASSLVRDSASLNEQYF. As DNA, the CDR3 is TGTGCCAGCAGCTTAGTCCGGGACAGTGCTAGCTTAAACGAGCAGTACTTC.

This clone was observed once. The chain uses TRBV5-6 and TRBJ1-5, with no clear D. The CDR3 consists of 14 residues. Trimming removed 0 bases at V and 4 bases at J, with 8 bases between. Germline CDR1 and CDR2: SGHDT and YYEEEE. This chain's CDR3 is CASSLGTGNQPQHF. CDR3 nucleotide sequence: TGTGCCAGCAGCTTGGGAACGGGGAATCAGCCCCAGCATTTT.

The CDR3: CASSDSMQDLTGELFF. The CDR3 coding sequence is TGTGCCAGCAGTGACTCAATGCAGGACTTGACCGGGGAGCTGTTTTTT. This chain connects TRBV6-4 to TRBJ2-2, with a tentative D call TRBD2 (5 bases). The CDR3 covers 16 residues. The ends were cut back, 0 bases at V and 5 bases at J, with 13 bases in the middle. Per the germline V gene, CDR1 is MRHNA and CDR2 is SNTAGT.

The V call is TRBV19, the J call TRBJ2-6; a weak D match, TRBD1 (5 bases). The CDR3 consists of 14 residues. Germline CDR1 LNHDA, CDR2 SQIVND (reference sequence). V was shortened by 1 base and J by 8 bases, with 9 bases between the two germline ends. The CDR3 bases are TGTGCCAGTAGTATAGGGGCAGGGACCAACGTCCTGACTTTC. The encoded protein is CASSIGAGTNVLTF.

The chain uses TRBV7-9 and TRBJ2-1; 9 nucleotides line up with TRBD2. CDR1 and CDR2 from the germline V gene are SEHNR and FQNEAQ (reference sequence). This CDR3 contains 18 residues. V shed 5 bases, J shed 7 bases, and the junction held 18 bases outside the gene matches. The CDR3 coding sequence is TGTGCCAGCAGCCCGCCGAGGGCTAGCGGGACCTTAATGAATGAGCAGTTCTTC. As protein: CASSPPRASGTLMNEQFF.

The chain recombines TRBV11-1 with TRBJ2-5, with 8 bases matching TRBD2. V trimming: 5 bases; J trimming: 4 bases; junction bases outside the gene matches: 15. Germline CDR1 reads SGHAT; CDR2 reads FQDESV (reference sequence). This CDR3 region has 17 residues. CDR3 sequence: CASSPLGGGGRRETQYF. The CDR3 DNA sequence: TGTGCCAGCAGCCCCTTGGGAGGCGGGGGGAGGAGAGAGACCCAGTACTTC.

Ten or more counts support this clone. This same CDR3 is encoded by further DNA sequences in the sample. V usage is TRBV6-5 and J usage is TRBJ1-3; D uncertain. In germline, CDR1 is MNHEY, CDR2 SVGAGI. Trimming cost V 0 bases and J 3 bases, with 12 bases left between them. This CDR3 contains 16 residues. The CDR3 sequence: CASSYSTKRDGNTIYF. For the CDR3, the DNA is TGTGCCAGCAGTTACTCGACAAAACGGGATGGAAACACCATATATTTT.

This chain's CDR3 is CASRERSDTQYF. The CDR3 DNA reads TGTGCCAGCAGAGAGAGGTCAGATACGCAGTATTTT. This sequence joins TRBV6-5 and TRBJ2-3; no clear D gene. The germline CDR1 and CDR2 sequences are MNHEY and SVGAGI. Trimming took off 6 bases at V and 4 bases at J, with 8 bases between the two ends. The CDR3 extends over 12 amino acids.

V is TRBV28 and J is TRBJ2-2, with 7 positions matching TRBD2. Germline CDR1 reads MDHEN; CDR2 reads SYDVKM. J gave up 8 bases and V 6 bases, and 3 bases lay outside the gene matches. The CDR3 runs 12 residues. CDR3 nucleotides: TGTGCCAGCAGACTCGGGAGGGGGGAGCTGTTTTTT. Its translation is CASRLGRGELFF.

The chain employs TRBV7-2 and TRBJ2-2, with 9 bases lining up with TRBD1. Trimming took 2 bases from V and 7 from J; bases not matched to a gene: 11. The CDR3 length is 17 residues. Germline loops: CDR1 SGHTA, CDR2 FQGNSA. CDR3 loop: CASSLSPGTGIGGELFF. The CDR3 DNA follows: TGTGCCAGCAGCTTATCCCCCGGGACAGGGATCGGCGGGGAGCTGTTTTTT.